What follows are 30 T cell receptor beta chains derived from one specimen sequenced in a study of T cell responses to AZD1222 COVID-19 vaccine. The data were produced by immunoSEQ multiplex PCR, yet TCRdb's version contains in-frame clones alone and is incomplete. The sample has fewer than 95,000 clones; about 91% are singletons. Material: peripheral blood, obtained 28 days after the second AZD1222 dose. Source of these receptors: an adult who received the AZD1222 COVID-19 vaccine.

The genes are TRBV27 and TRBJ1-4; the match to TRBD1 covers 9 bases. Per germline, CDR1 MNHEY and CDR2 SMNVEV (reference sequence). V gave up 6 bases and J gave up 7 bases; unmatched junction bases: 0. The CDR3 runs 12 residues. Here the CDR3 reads CASRGQGEKLFF. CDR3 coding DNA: TGTGCCAGCAGGGGACAGGGTGAAAAACTGTTTTTT.

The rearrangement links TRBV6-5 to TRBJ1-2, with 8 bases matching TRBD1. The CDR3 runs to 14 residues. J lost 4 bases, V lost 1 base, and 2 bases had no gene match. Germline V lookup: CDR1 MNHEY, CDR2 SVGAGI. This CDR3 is CASSYFDRGYGYTF. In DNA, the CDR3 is TGTGCCAGCAGTTACTTTGACAGGGGCTATGGCTACACCTTC.

The DNA of the CDR3 is TGTGCCAGCAGTTCGGGCGGGGACAGGAAAAACACCATATATTTT. Residues: CASSSGGDRKNTIYF. This sequence joins TRBV5-4 and TRBJ1-3; 8 bases are shared with TRBD1. There are 15 residues in the CDR3. Germline trimming cut 5 bases from V and 6 bases from J; bases unmatched to any gene: 10. Germline V gene sequence: CDR1 SGHNT, CDR2 YYREEE (reference sequence).

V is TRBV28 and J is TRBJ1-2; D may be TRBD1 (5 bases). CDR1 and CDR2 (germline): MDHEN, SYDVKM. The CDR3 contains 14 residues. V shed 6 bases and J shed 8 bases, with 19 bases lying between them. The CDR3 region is CASRQLGARGGYTF. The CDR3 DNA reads TGTGCCAGCAGGCAACTCGGGGCTCGCGGCGGCTACACCTTC.

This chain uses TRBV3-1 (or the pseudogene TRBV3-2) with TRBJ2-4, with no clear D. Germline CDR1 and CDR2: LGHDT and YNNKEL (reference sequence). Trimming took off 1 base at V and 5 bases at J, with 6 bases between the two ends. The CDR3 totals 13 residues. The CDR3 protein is CASSQVAQNIQYF. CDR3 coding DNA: TGTGCCAGCAGCCAAGTGGCCCAAAACATTCAGTACTTC.

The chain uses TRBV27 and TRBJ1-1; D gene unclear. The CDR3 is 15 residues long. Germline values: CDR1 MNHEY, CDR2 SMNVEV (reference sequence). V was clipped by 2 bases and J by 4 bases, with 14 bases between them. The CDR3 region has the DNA TGTGCCAGCAGTTTAACGGGTGGGCGAGGCACTGAAGCTTTCTTT. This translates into CASSLTGGRGTEAFF.

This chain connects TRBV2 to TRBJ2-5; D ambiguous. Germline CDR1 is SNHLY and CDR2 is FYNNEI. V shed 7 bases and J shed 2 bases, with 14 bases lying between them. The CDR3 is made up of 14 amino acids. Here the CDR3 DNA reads TGTGCCAGCATACAGTCCCGGGCACAAGAGACCCAGTACTTC. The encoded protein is CASIQSRAQETQYF. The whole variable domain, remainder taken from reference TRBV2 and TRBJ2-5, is EPEVTQTPSHQVTQMGQEVILRCVPISNHLYFYWYRQILGQKVEFLVSFYNNEISEKSEIFDDQFSVERPDGSNFTLKIRSTKLEDSAMYFCASIQSRAQETQYFGPGTRLLVL.

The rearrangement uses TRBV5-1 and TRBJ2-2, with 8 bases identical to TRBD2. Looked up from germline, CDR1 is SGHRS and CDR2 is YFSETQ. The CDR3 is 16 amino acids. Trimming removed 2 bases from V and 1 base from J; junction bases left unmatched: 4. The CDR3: CASSLSLAGNTGELFF. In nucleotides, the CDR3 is TGCGCCAGCAGCTTAAGCCTAGCGGGGAACACCGGGGAGCTGTTTTTT. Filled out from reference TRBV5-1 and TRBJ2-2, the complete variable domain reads KAGVTQTPRYLIKTRGQQVTLSCSPISGHRSVSWYQQTPGQGLQFLFEYFSETQRNKGNFPGRFSGRQFSNSRSEMNVSTLELGDSALYLCASSLSLAGNTGELFFGEGSRLTVL.

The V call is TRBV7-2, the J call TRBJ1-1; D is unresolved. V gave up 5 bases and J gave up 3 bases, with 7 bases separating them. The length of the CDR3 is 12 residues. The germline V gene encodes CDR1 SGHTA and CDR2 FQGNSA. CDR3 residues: CASSLKYTEAFF. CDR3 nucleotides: TGTGCCAGCAGCCTGAAATACACTGAAGCTTTCTTT.

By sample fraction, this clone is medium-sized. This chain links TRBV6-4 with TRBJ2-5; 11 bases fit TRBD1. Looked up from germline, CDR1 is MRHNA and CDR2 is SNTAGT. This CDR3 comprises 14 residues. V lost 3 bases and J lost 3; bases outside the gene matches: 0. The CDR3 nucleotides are TGTGCCAGCAGTGAGGGACAGGGGGAAGAGACCCAGTACTTC. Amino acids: CASSEGQGEETQYF.

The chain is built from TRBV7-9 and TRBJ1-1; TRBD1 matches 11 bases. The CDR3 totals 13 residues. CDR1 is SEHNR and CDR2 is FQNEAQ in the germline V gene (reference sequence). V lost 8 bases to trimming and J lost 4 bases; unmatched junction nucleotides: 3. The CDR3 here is CASAGTGGTEAFF. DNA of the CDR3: TGTGCCAGCGCCGGGACAGGGGGCACTGAAGCTTTCTTT.

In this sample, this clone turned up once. The CDR3 is CASSLALSGGANEQYF. CDR3 DNA sequence: TGTGCCAGCAGCTTAGCGTTAAGCGGGGGGGCTAACGAGCAGTACTTC. V gene TRBV7-6 combines with J gene TRBJ2-7; 10 nucleotides line up with TRBD2. Germline lookup yields CDR1 SGHVS and CDR2 FNYEAQ. CDR3 length: 16 residues. Trimming cost V 0 bases and J 5 bases; bases outside gene matches: 7.

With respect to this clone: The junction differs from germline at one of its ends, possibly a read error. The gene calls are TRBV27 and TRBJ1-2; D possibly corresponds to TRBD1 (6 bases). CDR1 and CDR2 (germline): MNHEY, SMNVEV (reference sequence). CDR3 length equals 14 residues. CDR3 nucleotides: TGTGCCAGCAGGTTATCTCGGACAGAGTATGGCTACACCTTC. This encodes CASRLSRTEYGYTF.

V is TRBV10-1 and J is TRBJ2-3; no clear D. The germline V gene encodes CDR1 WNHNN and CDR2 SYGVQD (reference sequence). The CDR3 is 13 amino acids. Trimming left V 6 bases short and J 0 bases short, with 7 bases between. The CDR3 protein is CASSSPSTDTQYF. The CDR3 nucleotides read TGCGCCAGCAGCAGCCCTAGCACAGATACGCAGTATTTT.

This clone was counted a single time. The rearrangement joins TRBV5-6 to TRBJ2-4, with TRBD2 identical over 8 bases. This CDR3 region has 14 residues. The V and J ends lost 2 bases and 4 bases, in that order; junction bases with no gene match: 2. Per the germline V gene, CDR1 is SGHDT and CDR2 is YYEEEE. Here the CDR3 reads CASSLAGVKNIQYF. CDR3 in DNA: TGTGCCAGCAGCTTAGCGGGGGTGAAAAACATTCAGTACTTC.

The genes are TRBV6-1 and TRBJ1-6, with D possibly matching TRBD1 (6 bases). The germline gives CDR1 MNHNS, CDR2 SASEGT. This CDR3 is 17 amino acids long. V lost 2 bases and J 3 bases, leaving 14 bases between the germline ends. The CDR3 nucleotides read TGTGCCAGCAGTGAAAGGGAAGGGGGAATCTATAATTCACCCCTCCACTTT. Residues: CASSEREGGIYNSPLHF.

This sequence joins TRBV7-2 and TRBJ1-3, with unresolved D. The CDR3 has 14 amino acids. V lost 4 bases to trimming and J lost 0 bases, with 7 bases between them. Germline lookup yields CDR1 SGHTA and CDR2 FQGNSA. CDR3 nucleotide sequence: TGTGCCAGCAGCTCCAGGTTCTCTGGAAACACCATATATTTT. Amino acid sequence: CASSSRFSGNTIYF. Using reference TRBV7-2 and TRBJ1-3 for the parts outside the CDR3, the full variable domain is GAGVSQSPSNKVTEKGKDVELRCDPISGHTALYWYRQSLGQGLEFLIYFQGNSAPDKSGLPSDRFSAERTGGSVSTLTIQRTQQEDSAVYLCASSSRFSGNTIYFGEGSWLTVV.

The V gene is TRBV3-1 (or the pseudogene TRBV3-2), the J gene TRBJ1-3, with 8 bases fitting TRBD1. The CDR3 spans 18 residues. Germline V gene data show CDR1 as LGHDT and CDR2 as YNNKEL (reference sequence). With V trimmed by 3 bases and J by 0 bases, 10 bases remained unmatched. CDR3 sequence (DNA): TGTGCCAGCAGCCACCTATTTTCCGACAGGGGCTCTGGAAACACCATATATTTT. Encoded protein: CASSHLFSDRGSGNTIYF.

The CDR3 DNA follows: TGTGCCAGCAGCCCACAGGGGGCGGGGGGCTACACCTTC. Translated: CASSPQGAGGYTF. The gene calls are TRBV5-4 and TRBJ1-2; 9 bases map to TRBD1. Trimming cost V 4 bases and J 8 bases; bases outside gene matches: 6. Germline assignment: CDR1 SGHNT and CDR2 YYREEE (reference sequence). This CDR3 has 13 amino acids.

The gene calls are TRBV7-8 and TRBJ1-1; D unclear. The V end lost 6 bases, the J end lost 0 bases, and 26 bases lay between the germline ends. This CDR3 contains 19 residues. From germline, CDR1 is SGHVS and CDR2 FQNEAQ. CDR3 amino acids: CASRPGLSPSGSLNTEAFF. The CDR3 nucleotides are TGTGCCAGCAGACCAGGCCTTAGCCCTTCGGGGTCCCTGAACACTGAAGCTTTCTTT. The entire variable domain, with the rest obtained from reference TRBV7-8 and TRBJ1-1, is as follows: GAGVSQSPRYKVAKRGQDVALRCDPISGHVSLFWYQQALGQGPEFLTYFQNEAQLDKSGLPSDRFFAERPEGSVSTLKIQRTQQEDSAVYLCASRPGLSPSGSLNTEAFFGQGTRLTVV.

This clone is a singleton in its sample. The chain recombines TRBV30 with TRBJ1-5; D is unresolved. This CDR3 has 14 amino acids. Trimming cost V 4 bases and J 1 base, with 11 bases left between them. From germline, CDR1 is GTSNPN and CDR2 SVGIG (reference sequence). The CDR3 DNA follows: TGTGCCTGGACGGAGATGCGCAGCAATCAGCCCCAGCATTTT. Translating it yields CAWTEMRSNQPQHF.

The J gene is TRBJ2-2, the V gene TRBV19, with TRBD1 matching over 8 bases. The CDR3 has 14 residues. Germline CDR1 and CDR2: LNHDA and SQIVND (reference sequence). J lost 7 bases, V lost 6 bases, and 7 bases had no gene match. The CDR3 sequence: CASSPGQVVGELFF. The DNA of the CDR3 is TGTGCCAGTAGCCCGGGACAGGTGGTCGGGGAGCTGTTTTTT.

The CDR3 loop is CADEELAGGMQYF. DNA for the CDR3: TGTGCCGACGAGGAACTAGCGGGGGGTATGCAGTATTTT. The chain is built from TRBV2 and TRBJ2-3; TRBD2 matches at 12 bases. The CDR3 contains 13 residues. The V gene's germline CDR1 is SNHLY and CDR2 FYNNEI. With 11 bases clipped from V and 11 bases from J, the junction kept 11 bases outside the gene matches.

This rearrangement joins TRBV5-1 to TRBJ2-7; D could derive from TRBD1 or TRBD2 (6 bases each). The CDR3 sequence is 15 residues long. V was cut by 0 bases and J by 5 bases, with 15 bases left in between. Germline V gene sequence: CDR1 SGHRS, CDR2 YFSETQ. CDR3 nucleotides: TGCGCCAGCAGCTTGGCCGGGGGCGCTGAGAACGAGCAGTACTTC. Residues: CASSLAGGAENEQYF. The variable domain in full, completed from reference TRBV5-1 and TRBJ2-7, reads KAGVTQTPRYLIKTRGQQVTLSCSPISGHRSVSWYQQTPGQGLQFLFEYFSETQRNKGNFPGRFSGRQFSNSRSEMNVSTLELGDSALYLCASSLAGGAENEQYFGPGTRLTVT.

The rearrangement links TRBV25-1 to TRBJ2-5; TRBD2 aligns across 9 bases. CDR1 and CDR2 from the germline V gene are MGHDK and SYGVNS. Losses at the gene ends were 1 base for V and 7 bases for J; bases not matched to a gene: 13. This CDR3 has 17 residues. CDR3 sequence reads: CASSEFPSGDLTGTQYF. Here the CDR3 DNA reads TGTGCCAGCAGTGAATTCCCTAGCGGGGACTTAACGGGGACCCAGTACTTC.

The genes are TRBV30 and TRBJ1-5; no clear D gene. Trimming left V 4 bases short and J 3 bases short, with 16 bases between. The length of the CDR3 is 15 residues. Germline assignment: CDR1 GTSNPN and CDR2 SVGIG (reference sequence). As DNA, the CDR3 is TGTGCCTGGAATGACGGGGTCTCGAACAATCAGCCCCAGCATTTT. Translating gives CAWNDGVSNNQPQHF.

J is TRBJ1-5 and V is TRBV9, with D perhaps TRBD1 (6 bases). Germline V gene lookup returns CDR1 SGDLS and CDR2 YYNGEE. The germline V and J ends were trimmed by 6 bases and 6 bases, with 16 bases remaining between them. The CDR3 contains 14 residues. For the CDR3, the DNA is TGTGCCAGCAATTCAGGGGAGGTGGGTCAGCCCCAGCATTTT. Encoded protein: CASNSGEVGQPQHF.

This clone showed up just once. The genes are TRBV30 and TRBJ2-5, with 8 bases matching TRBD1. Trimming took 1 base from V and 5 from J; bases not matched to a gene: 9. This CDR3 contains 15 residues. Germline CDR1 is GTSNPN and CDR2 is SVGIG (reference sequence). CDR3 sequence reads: CAWSAIRGRRETQYF. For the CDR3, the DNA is TGTGCCTGGAGTGCGATCAGGGGGCGTAGGGAGACCCAGTACTTC.

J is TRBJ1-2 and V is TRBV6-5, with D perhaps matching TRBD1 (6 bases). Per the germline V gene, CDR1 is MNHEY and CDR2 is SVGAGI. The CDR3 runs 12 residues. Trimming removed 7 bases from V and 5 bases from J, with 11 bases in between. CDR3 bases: TGTGCCAGCATGGACGGACAGTATGGCTACACCTTC. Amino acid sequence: CASMDGQYGYTF.

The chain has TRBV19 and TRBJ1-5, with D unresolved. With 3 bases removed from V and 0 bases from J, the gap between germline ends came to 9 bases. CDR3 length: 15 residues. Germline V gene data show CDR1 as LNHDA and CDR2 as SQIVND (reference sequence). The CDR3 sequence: CASSIVSYSNQPQHF. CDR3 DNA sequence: TGTGCCAGTAGTATCGTGTCATATAGCAATCAGCCCCAGCATTTT. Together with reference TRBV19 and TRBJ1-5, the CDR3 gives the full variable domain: DGGITQSPKYLFRKEGQNVTLSCEQNLNHDAMYWYRQDPGQGLRLIYYSQIVNDFQKGDIAEGYSVSREKKESFPLTVTSAQKNPTAFYLCASSIVSYSNQPQHFGDGTRLSIL.